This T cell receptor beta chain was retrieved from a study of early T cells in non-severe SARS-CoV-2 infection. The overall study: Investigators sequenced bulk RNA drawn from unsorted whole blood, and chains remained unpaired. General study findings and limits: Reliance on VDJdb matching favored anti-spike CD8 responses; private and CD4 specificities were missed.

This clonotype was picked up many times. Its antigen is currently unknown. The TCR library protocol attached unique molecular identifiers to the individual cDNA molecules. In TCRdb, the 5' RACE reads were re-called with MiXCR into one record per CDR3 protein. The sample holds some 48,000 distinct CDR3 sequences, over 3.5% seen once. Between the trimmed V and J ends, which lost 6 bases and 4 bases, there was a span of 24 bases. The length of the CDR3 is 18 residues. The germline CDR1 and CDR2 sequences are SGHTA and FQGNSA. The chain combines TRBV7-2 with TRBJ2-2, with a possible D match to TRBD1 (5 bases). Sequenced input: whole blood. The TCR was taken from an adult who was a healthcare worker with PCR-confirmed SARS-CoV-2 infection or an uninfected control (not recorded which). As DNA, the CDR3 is TGTGCCAGCAGTCCCCTGGGGTTTGGAAGGGGTTCCACCGGGGAGCTGTTTTTT. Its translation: CASSPLGFGRGSTGELFF.